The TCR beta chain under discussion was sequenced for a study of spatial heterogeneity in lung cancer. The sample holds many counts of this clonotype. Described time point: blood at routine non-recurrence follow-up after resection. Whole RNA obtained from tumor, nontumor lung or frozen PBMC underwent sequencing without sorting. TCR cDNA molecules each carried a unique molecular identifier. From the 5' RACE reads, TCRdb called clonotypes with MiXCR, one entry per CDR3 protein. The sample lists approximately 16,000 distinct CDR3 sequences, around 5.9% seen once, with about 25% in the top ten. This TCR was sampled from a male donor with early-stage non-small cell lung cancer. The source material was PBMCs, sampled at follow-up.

The CDR3 is CASSPGLAGSSYEQYF. The DNA of the CDR3 is TGTGCCAGCTCACCGGGACTAGCGGGCTCTTCCTACGAGCAGTACTTC. The genes are TRBV18 and TRBJ2-7; 12 nucleotides agree with TRBD2. CDR1 and CDR2 from the germline V gene are KGHSH and LQKENI. V was pared by 3 bases and J by 1 base, with 4 bases of the junction left unmatched. The CDR3 is 16 residues long.